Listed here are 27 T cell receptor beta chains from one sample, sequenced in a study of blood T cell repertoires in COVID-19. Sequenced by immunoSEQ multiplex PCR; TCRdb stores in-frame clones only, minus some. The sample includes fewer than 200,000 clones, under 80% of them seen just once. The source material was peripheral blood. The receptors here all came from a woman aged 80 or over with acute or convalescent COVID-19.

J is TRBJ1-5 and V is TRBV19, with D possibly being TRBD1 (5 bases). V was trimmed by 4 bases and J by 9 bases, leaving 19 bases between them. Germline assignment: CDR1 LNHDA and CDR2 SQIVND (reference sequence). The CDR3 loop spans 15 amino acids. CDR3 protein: CASSTGDSNPRPQHF. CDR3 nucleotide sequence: TGTGCCAGTAGTACGGGAGACAGCAACCCTCGGCCCCAGCATTTT.

The CDR3 loop reads CASSLSLSGGEGYTF. The CDR3 coding sequence is TGCGCCAGCAGCTTATCCTTATCGGGGGGCGAGGGCTACACCTTC. The V and J genes are TRBV5-1 and TRBJ1-2; D perhaps matches TRBD1 (6 bases). Trimming pared 2 bases from V and 8 bases from J, leaving 19 bases between. The germline V gene has CDR1 SGHRS and CDR2 YFSETQ. The CDR3 extends over 15 amino acids.

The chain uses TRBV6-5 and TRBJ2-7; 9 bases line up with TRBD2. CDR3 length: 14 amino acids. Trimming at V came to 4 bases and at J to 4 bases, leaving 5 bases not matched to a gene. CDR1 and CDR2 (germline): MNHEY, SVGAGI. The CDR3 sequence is CASSSGTSRYEQYF. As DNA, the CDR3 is TGTGCCAGCAGTTCGGGGACTAGCCGGTACGAGCAGTACTTC.

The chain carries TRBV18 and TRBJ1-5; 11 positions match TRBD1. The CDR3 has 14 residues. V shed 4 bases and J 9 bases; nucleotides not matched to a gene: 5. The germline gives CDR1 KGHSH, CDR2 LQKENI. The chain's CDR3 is CASSLGQGDRPQHF. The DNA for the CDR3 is TGTGCCAGCTCACTGGGACAGGGGGACCGGCCCCAGCATTTT.

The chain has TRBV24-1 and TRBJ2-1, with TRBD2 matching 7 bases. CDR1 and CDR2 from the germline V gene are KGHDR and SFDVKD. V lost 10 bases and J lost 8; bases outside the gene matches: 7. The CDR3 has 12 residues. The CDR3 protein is CATGGPMYEQFF. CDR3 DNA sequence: TGTGCCACGGGAGGGCCCATGTATGAGCAGTTCTTC.

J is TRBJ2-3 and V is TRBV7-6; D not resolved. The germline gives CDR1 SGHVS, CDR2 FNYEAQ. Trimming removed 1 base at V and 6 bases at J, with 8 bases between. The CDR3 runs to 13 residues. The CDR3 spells CASSLGQFDTQYF. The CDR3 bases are TGTGCCAGCAGCTTAGGCCAGTTTGATACGCAGTATTTT.

The CDR3 region has the DNA TGTGCCACCCTTGCAGGGTCAGAGCCTTTCTTT. Protein product: CATLAGSEPFF. This chain uses TRBV6-5 with TRBJ1-1, with a possible D match to TRBD1 (5 bases). The CDR3 runs 11 residues. V was shortened by 10 bases and J by 12 bases, with 18 bases between the two germline ends. Germline-derived CDR1 and CDR2 are MNHEY and SVGAGI.

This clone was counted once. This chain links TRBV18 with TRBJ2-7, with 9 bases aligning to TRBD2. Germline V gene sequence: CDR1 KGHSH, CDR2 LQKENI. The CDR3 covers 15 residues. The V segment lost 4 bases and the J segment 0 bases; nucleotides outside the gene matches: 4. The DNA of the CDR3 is TGTGCCAGCTCACGTCCTAGCGGGACCTCCTACGAGCAGTACTTC. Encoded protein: CASSRPSGTSYEQYF.

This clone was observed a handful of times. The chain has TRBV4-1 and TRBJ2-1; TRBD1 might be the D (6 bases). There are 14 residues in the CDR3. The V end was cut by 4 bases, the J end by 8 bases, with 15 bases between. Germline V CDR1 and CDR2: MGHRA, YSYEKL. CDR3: CASSRISRGDEQFF. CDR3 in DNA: TGCGCCAGCAGCCGAATCTCCAGGGGCGATGAGCAGTTCTTC.

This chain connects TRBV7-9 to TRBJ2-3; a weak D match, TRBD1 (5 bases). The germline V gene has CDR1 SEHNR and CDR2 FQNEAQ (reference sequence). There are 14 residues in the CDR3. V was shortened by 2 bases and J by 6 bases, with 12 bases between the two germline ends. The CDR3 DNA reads TGTGCCAGCAGCTTATCAGGGTCCCCGGATACGCAGTATTTT. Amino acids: CASSLSGSPDTQYF.

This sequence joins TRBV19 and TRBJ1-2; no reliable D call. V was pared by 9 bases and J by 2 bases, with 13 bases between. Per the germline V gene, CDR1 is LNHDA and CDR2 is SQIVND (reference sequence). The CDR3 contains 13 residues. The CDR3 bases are TGTGCCAGCGCGCGGCCGGGAAACTATGGCTACACCTTC. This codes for CASARPGNYGYTF. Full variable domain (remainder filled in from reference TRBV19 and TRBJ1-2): DGGITQSPKYLFRKEGQNVTLSCEQNLNHDAMYWYRQDPGQGLRLIYYSQIVNDFQKGDIAEGYSVSREKKESFPLTVTSAQKNPTAFYLCASARPGNYGYTFGSGTRLTVV.

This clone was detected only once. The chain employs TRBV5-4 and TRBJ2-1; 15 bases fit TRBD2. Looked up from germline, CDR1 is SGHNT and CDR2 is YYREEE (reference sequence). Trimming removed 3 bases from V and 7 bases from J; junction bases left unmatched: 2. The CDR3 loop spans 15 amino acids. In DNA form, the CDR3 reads TGTGCCAGCAGCTGGACTAGCGGGGGGGAGAATGAGCAGTTCTTC. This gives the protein CASSWTSGGENEQFF.

The CDR3 sequence: CASSLGVAVNTEAFF. DNA of the CDR3: TGTGCCAGCAGCTTAGGCGTCGCGGTGAACACTGAAGCTTTCTTT. This chain connects TRBV11-3 to TRBJ1-1, with unresolved D. Germline V gene sequence: CDR1 SGHNT, CDR2 YENEEA. The CDR3 length is 15 residues. The V end was cut by 1 base, the J end by 0 bases, with 9 bases between. The full variable domain, with the rest looked up from reference TRBV11-3 and TRBJ1-1, is EAGVVQSPRYKIIEKKQPVAFWCNPISGHNTLYWYLQNLGQGPELLIRYENEEAVDDSQLPKDRFSAERLKGVDSTLKIQPAELGDSAVYLCASSLGVAVNTEAFFGQGTRLTVV.

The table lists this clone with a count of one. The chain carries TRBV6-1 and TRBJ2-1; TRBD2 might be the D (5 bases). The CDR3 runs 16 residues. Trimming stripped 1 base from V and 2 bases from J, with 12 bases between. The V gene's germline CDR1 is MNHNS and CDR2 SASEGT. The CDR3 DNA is TGTGCCAGCAGTGAAGGGTCCGGGATGCCCTACAATGAGCAGTTCTTC. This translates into CASSEGSGMPYNEQFF.

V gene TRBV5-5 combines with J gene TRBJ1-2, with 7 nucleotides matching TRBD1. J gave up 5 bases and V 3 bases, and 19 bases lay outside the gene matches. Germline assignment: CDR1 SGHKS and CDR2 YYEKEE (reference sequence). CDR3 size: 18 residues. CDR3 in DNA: TGTGCCAGCAGCTCCGCGTACCTGGGACAGTCGGACGGGTATGGCTACACCTTC. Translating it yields CASSSAYLGQSDGYGYTF. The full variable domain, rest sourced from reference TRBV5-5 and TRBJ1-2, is DAGVTQSPTHLIKTRGQQVTLRCSPISGHKSVSWYQQVLGQGPQFIFQYYEKEERGRGNFPDRFSARQFPNYSSELNVNALLLGDSALYLCASSSAYLGQSDGYGYTFGSGTRLTVV.

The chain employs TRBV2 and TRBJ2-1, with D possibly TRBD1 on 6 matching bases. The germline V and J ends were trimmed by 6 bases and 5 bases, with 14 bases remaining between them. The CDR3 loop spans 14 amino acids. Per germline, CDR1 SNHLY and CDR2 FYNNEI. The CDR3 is CASSGASGDNEQFF. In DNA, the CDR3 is TGTGCCAGCAGCGGCGCTTCAGGGGACAATGAGCAGTTCTTC.

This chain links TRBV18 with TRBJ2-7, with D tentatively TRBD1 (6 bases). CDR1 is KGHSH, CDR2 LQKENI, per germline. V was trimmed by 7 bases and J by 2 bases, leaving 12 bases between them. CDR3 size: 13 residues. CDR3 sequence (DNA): TGTGCCAGCTGCGCCGGACAGCCCTACGAGCAGTACTTC. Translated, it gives CASCAGQPYEQYF.

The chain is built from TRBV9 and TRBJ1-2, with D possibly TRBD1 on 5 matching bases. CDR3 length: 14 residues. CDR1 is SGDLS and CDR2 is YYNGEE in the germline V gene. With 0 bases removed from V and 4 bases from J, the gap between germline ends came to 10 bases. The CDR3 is CASSVAGYSYGYTF. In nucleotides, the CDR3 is TGTGCCAGCAGCGTAGCAGGGTATAGCTATGGCTACACCTTC.

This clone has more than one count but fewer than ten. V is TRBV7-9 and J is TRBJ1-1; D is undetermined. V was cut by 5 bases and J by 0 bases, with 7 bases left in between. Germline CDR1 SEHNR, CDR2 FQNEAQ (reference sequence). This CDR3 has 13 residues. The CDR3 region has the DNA TGTGCCAGCAGCCCCATCCTGAACACTGAAGCTTTCTTT. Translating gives CASSPILNTEAFF.

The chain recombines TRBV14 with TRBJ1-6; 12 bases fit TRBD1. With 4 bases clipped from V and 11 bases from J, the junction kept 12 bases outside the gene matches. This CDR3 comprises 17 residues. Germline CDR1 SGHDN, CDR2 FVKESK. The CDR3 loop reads CASSPGTGGRRVAPLHF. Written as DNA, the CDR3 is TGTGCCAGCAGCCCGGGGACAGGGGGCAGGCGCGTGGCACCCCTCCACTTT. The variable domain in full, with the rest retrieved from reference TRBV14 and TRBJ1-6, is EAGVTQFPSHSVIEKGQTVTLRCDPISGHDNLYWYRRVMGKEIKFLLHFVKESKQDESGMPNNRFLAERTGGTYSTLKVQPAELEDSGVYFCASSPGTGGRRVAPLHFGNGTRLTVT.

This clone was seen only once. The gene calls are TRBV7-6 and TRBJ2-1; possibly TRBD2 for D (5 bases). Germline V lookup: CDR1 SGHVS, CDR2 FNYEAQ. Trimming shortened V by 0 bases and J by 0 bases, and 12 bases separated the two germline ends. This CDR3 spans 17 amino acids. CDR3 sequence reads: CASSLAGRANSYNEQFF. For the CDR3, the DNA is TGTGCCAGCAGCTTAGCTGGGAGAGCCAACTCCTACAATGAGCAGTTCTTC.

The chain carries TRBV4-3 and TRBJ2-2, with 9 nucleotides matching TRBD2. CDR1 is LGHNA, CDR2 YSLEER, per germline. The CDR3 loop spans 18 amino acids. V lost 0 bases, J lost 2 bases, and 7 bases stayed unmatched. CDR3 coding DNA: TGCGCCAGCAGCCAAGAGCTAAGACTAGCGGCAAACACCGGGGAGCTGTTTTTT. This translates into CASSQELRLAANTGELFF.

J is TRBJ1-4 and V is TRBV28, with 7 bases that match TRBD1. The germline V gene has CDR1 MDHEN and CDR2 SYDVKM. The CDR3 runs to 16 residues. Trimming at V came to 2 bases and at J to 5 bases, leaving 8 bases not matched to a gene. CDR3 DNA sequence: TGTGCCAGCAGTTTAATATCGGGACAGCCAAATGAAAAACTGTTTTTT. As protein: CASSLISGQPNEKLFF. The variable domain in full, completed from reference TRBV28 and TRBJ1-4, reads DVKVTQSSRYLVKRTGEKVFLECVQDMDHENMFWYRQDPGLGLRLIYFSYDVKMKEKGDIPEGYSVSREKKERFSLILESASTNQTSMYLCASSLISGQPNEKLFFGSGTQLSVL.

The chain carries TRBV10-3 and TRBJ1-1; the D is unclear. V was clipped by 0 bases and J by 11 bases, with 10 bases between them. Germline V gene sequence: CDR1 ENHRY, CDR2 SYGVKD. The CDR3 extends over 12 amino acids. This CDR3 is CAISESITVAFF. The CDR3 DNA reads TGTGCCATCAGTGAGTCGATTACGGTCGCTTTCTTT.

CDR3 bases: TGTGCCAGTAGTATGGTAACTTGGGGCCCTAACACCGGGGAGCTGTTTTTT. It specifies CASSMVTWGPNTGELFF. The chain carries TRBV19 and TRBJ2-2, with D possibly being TRBD1 (5 bases). This CDR3 is 17 amino acids long. The germline CDR1 and CDR2 sequences are LNHDA and SQIVND (reference sequence). Trimming removed 3 bases from V and 2 bases from J, with 16 bases in between.

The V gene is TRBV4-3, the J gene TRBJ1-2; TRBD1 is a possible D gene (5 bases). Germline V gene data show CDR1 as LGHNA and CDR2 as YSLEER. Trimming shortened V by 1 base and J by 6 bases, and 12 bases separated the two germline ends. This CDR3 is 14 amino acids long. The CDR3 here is CASSQGLGGDGYTF. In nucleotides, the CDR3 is TGCGCCAGCAGCCAAGGACTGGGAGGGGATGGCTACACCTTC.

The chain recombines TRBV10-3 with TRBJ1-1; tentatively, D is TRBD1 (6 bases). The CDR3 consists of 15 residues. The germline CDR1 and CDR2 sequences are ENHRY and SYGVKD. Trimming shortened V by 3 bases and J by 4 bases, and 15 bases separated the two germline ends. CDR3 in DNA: TGTGCCATCAGTGATTCGCAGGGGCTCGGCACTGAAGCTTTCTTT. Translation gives CAISDSQGLGTEAFF.